The sample holds many counts of the clone carrying this TCR delta chain. A far larger clone is just one base off, so this is likely a read error. TCRdb applied CATT to the PCR reads for clone calling. Of under 900 delta-chain clones in the sample, 6.5% to 9% were seen once. Germline CDR1 is TSWWSYY and CDR2 is QGS. The CDR3 contains 21 residues. This entry comes from a study of human gamma delta and Vdelta1 T cells. The V and J genes are TRDV1 and TRDJ1, with 9 bases lining up with TRDD3. The clonotype was recovered from a human donor in good health. The sample was differentiated CD27- Vdelta1 gamma-delta T cells from blood. The CDR3 protein is CAPGESSLRTWGIWDTDKLIF. The CDR3 coding sequence is TGTGCTCCTGGGGAATCCTCCCTCCGGACGTGGGGGATATGGGACACCGATAAACTCATCTTT.